This record looks at one T cell receptor (beta chain) sequence and its context. The target antigen is unknown. At the DNA level, this CDR3 is encoded by other sequences in the same sample as well. The CDR3 has 15 residues. Germline CDR1 SGHRS, CDR2 YFSETQ. V trimming: 4 bases; J trimming: 0 bases; junction bases outside the gene matches: 4. The data are from a study of cytomegalovirus exposure and HLA in healthy donors. Study outcomes and limitations: In vitro experiments confirmed that three CMV-associated chains were specific for CMV antigens. The study carried out a later analysis of TCR beta sequences. It associated under 20,000 of them with specific HLA alleles at a false discovery rate of 0.05.

The PCR ran on 60 Vbeta and 13 Jbeta primers. Per the authors' pipeline: In a later analysis, the count reached 80 million or so unique TCR beta chains, with roughly 11 million shared. The repertoire was sequenced with immunoSEQ multiplex PCR; TCRdb's copy has only in-frame clones and lacks some. That table furnishes V, J and clone size, whereas the DNA furnished D and trimming. In the table there are approximately 130,000 clones, 80% of which are singletons. The sequence came from a woman aged 40 to 50 in good health and CMV-seronegative. The V call is TRBV5-1, the J call TRBJ1-2, with 9 bases fitting TRBD1. Sequencing used PBMCs. CDR3: CASSPRTGANYGYTF. Here the CDR3 DNA reads TGCGCCAGCAGCCCCCGGACAGGGGCTAACTATGGCTACACCTTC.